The rows below give T cell receptor beta chains drawn from one sample of a study of beta chain features in type 1 diabetes. Sequencing was performed with immunoSEQ multiplex PCR; in TCRdb, only in-frame clones are kept and a portion is missing. The sample yields fewer than 900,000 clones, roughly 15% seen once. The sequencing input was naive CD4+ T cells from blood. The receptors originated from a woman aged 18 to 35 in good health. Both conserved end residues are part of each CDR3. The order of the fields is clone size, J gene, D gene, V gene, CDR3 protein, CDR3 DNA. D genes are given only for firm matches. Not all rows give a size; the values are once, few, many and, for expanded clones, a class.

clone size: .; J gene: TRBJ2-7; D gene: .; V gene: TRBV10-3; CDR3 protein: CAIWGGVRAYEQYF; CDR3 DNA: TGTGCCATTTGGGGCGGGGTTCGCGCCTACGAGCAGTACTTC
clone size: few; J gene: TRBJ1-1; D gene: .; V gene: TRBV7-6; CDR3 protein: CASARGPNTEAFF; CDR3 DNA: TGTGCCAGTGCAAGGGGCCCGAACACTGAAGCTTTCTTT
clone size: few; J gene: TRBJ2-7; D gene: .; V gene: TRBV5-1; CDR3 protein: CASSLLPAGDYEQYF; CDR3 DNA: TGCGCCAGCAGCTTGCTCCCTGCAGGGGACTACGAGCAGTACTTC
clone size: .; J gene: TRBJ2-3; D gene: .; V gene: TRBV9; CDR3 protein: CASSVLSGSTGDTQYF; CDR3 DNA: TGTGCCAGCAGCGTCCTGTCCGGGAGTACCGGGGATACGCAGTATTTT
clone size: few; J gene: TRBJ1-2; D gene: .; V gene: TRBV7-2; CDR3 protein: CASSPNNGVNTF; CDR3 DNA: TGTGCCAGCAGCCCGAACAACGGGGTCAACACCTTC
clone size: .; J gene: TRBJ2-1; D gene: .; V gene: TRBV7-3; CDR3 protein: CASSLSGRVNEQFF; CDR3 DNA: TGTGCCAGCAGCTTATCCGGCAGGGTCAATGAGCAGTTCTTC
clone size: .; J gene: TRBJ2-2; D gene: .; V gene: TRBV7-8; CDR3 protein: CASSLSLTLGELFF; CDR3 DNA: TGTGCCAGCAGCTTATCCCTAACGCTGGGGGAGCTGTTTTTT
clone size: .; J gene: TRBJ1-1; D gene: TRBD1; V gene: TRBV9; CDR3 protein: CASSVRRGPDTEAFF; CDR3 DNA: TGTGCCAGCAGCGTCCGAAGGGGGCCCGACACTGAAGCTTTCTTT
clone size: many; J gene: TRBJ1-5; D gene: .; V gene: TRBV19; CDR3 protein: CASSQGDDQPQHF; CDR3 DNA: TGTGCCAGTAGTCAAGGGGACGATCAGCCCCAGCATTTT
clone size: .; J gene: TRBJ2-3; D gene: TRBD2; V gene: TRBV18; CDR3 protein: CASSPVAGVGGDTQYF; CDR3 DNA: TGTGCCAGCTCACCGGTCGCGGGAGTAGGTGGGGATACGCAGTATTTT
clone size: few; J gene: TRBJ2-6; D gene: .; V gene: TRBV28; CDR3 protein: CASGDTDLSGANVLTF; CDR3 DNA: TGTGCCAGCGGGGACACGGACCTCTCTGGGGCCAACGTCCTGACTTTC
clone size: few; J gene: TRBJ2-4; D gene: .; V gene: TRBV30; CDR3 protein: CAWSNRGHHDIQYF; CDR3 DNA: TGTGCCTGGAGTAACCGGGGGCATCATGACATTCAGTACTTC
clone size: .; J gene: TRBJ2-2; D gene: .; V gene: TRBV5-6; CDR3 protein: CASRRQYGSGELFF; CDR3 DNA: TGTGCCAGCAGGAGACAGTATGGCTCCGGGGAGCTGTTTTTT
clone size: .; J gene: TRBJ2-7; D gene: TRBD2; V gene: TRBV2; CDR3 protein: CASSETSGRRYEQYF; CDR3 DNA: TGTGCCAGCAGCGAGACTAGCGGGAGAAGGTACGAGCAGTACTTC
clone size: few; J gene: TRBJ1-3; D gene: .; V gene: TRBV11-1; CDR3 protein: CASSTTGGSGNTIYF; CDR3 DNA: TGTGCCAGCAGCACGACTGGGGGCTCTGGAAACACCATATATTTT
clone size: .; J gene: TRBJ2-2; D gene: TRBD2; V gene: TRBV4-3; CDR3 protein: CASSQEWTSGNTGELFF; CDR3 DNA: TGCGCCAGCAGCCAAGAGTGGACTAGCGGGAACACCGGGGAGCTGTTTTTT
clone size: .; J gene: TRBJ2-1; D gene: TRBD2; V gene: TRBV11-2; CDR3 protein: CASSSLAGGGNEQFF; CDR3 DNA: TGTGCCAGCAGCTCCTTAGCGGGAGGGGGCAATGAGCAGTTCTTC
clone size: .; J gene: TRBJ2-2; D gene: .; V gene: TRBV27; CDR3 protein: CASTLRGGSGELFF; CDR3 DNA: TGTGCCAGCACCCTGAGGGGAGGATCCGGGGAGCTGTTTTTT
clone size: .; J gene: TRBJ2-1; D gene: .; V gene: TRBV25-1; CDR3 protein: CASSEGKSSYNEQFF; CDR3 DNA: TGTGCCAGCAGTGAAGGCAAGAGCTCCTACAATGAGCAGTTCTTC
clone size: .; J gene: TRBJ1-1; D gene: TRBD1; V gene: TRBV7-9; CDR3 protein: CASSRTGLEAFF; CDR3 DNA: TGTGCCAGCAGCCGGACAGGGCTGGAAGCTTTCTTT
clone size: few; J gene: TRBJ2-3; D gene: .; V gene: TRBV9; CDR3 protein: CASRGTDTQYF; CDR3 DNA: TGTGCCAGCAGGGGCACAGATACGCAGTATTTT
clone size: .; J gene: TRBJ2-1; D gene: TRBD1; V gene: TRBV28; CDR3 protein: CASSSGTGRYNEQFF; CDR3 DNA: TGTGCCAGCAGTTCGGGGACAGGGCGATACAATGAGCAGTTCTTC
clone size: few; J gene: TRBJ2-1; D gene: .; V gene: TRBV11-3; CDR3 protein: CASSLALGTTGVNEQFF; CDR3 DNA: TGTGCCAGCAGCTTAGCTCTAGGGACAACCGGAGTCAATGAGCAGTTCTTC
clone size: .; J gene: TRBJ1-5; D gene: .; V gene: TRBV27; CDR3 protein: CASSLSPAGLISNQPQHF; CDR3 DNA: TGTGCCAGCAGTTTATCCCCCGCGGGACTGATATCTAATCAGCCCCAGCATTTT
clone size: few; J gene: TRBJ2-7; D gene: TRBD2; V gene: TRBV6-5; CDR3 protein: CASRRGIESYEQYF; CDR3 DNA: TGTGCCAGCAGGCGGGGGATTGAGTCCTACGAGCAGTACTTC
clone size: .; J gene: TRBJ1-1; D gene: .; V gene: TRBV4-2; CDR3 protein: CASSQALSEPEAFF; CDR3 DNA: TGTGCCAGCAGCCAAGCCCTTTCCGAGCCTGAAGCTTTCTTT
clone size: once; J gene: TRBJ2-5; D gene: .; V gene: TRBV19; CDR3 protein: CASSIGGTHQETQYF; CDR3 DNA: TGTGCCAGTAGTATAGGGGGGACCCACCAAGAGACCCAGTACTTC